This T cell receptor (beta chain) was identified in a study of shared clonotypes between healthy human individuals. Study-wide results and limits: Deeper or shallower sequencing was expected to change how clonotypes are shared among donors.

A remark on this clone: Its antigen is still unknown.

The CDR3 covers 14 residues. V trimming: 7 bases; J trimming: 3 bases; junction bases outside the gene matches: 7. Looked up from germline, CDR1 is MNHNY and CDR2 is SVGAGI (reference sequence). Execution of the assay was at deep level. Per the original data handling: Because ImmunoSEQ provided only junction sequences with no quality scores, the filtering differed. TCRdb keeps only in-frame clones here, not all; method: immunoSEQ multiplex PCR. The DNA gave D and trimming, while V, J and clone size come from that table. The data show hundreds of thousands of clones, with around 72% seen just once and around 2% held by the top ten.

The clonotype originates from a woman aged 25 to 39 in good health. The specimen sequenced was memory CD4+ T cells sorted from blood. Described subset: CD45RA-negative fraction. The chain carries TRBV6-6 and TRBJ1-1, with TRBD1 matching 8 bases. The CDR3 DNA follows: TGTGCCAGCAAACGGACAGGGTGGGACACTGAAGCTTTCTTT. Protein sequence: CASKRTGWDTEAFF.